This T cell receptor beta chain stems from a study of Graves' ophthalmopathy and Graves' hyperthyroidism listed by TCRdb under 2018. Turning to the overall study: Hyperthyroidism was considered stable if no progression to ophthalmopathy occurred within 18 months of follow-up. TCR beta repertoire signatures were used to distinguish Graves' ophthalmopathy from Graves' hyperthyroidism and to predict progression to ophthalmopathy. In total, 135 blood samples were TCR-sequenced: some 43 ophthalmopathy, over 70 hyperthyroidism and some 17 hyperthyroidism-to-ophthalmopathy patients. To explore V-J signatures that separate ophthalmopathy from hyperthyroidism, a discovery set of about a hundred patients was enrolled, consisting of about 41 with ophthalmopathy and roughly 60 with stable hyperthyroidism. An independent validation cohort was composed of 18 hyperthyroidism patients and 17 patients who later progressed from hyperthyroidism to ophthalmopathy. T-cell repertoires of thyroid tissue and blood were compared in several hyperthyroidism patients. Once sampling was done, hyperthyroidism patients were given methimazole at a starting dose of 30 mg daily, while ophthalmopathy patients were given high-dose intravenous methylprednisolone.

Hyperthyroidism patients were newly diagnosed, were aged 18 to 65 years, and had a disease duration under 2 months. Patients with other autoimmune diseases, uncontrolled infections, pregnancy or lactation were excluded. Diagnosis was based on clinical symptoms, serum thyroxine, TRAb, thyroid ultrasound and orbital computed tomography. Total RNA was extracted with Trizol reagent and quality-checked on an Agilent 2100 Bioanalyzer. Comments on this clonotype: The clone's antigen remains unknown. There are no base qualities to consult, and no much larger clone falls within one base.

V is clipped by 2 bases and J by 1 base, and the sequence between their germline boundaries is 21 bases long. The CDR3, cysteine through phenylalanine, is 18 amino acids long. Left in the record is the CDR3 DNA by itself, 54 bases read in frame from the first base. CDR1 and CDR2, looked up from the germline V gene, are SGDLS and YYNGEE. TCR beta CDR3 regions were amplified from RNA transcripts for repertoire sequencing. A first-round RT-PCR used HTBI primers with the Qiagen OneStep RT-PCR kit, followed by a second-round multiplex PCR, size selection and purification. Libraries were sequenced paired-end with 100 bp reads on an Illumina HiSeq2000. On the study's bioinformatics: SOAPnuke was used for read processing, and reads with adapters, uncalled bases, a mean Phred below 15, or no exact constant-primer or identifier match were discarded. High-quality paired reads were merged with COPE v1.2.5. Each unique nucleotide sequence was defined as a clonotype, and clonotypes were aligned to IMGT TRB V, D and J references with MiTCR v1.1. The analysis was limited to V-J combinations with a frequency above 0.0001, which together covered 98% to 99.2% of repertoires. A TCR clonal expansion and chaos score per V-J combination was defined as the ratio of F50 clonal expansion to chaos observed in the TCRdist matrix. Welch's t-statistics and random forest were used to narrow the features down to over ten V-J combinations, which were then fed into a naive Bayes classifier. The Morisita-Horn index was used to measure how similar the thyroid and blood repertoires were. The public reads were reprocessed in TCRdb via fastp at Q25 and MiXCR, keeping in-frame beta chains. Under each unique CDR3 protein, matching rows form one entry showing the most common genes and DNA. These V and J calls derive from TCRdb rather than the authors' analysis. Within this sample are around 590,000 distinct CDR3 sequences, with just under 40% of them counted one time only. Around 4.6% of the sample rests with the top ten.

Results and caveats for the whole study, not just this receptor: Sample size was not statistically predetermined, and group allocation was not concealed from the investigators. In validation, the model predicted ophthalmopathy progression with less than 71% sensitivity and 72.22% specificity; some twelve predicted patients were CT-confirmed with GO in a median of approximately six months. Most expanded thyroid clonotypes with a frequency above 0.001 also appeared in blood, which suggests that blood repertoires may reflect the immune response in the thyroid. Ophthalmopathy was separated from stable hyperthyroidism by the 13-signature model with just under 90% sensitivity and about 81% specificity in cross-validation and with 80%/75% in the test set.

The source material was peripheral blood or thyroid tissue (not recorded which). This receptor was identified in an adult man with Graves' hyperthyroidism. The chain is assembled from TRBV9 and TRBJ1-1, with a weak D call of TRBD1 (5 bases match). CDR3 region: CASSVGRITNRENTEAFF. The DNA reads TGTGCCAGCAGCGTGGGGCGCATAACGAACCGGGAGAACACTGAAGCTTTCTTT.